This T cell receptor beta chain emerged from a study of blood T cell repertoires in COVID-19 (dated by TCRdb to between 2020 and 2021). Regarding the complete study: Collaborator samples came from the United States, Italy and Spain and covered acute and convalescent phases of COVID-19. Samples were obtained from the ongoing ImmuneRACE study (first 160 participants) and from about 1,300 subjects provided by 6 global collaborators. HLA class I and class II types, where available, came from metadata supplied by the sample provider rather than from assay-based typing. The repertoires were released in a freely available public database intended as a resource for research on the immune response to SARS-CoV-2. The prospective study material was composed of cDNA or gDNA derived from T cells, B-cell-depleted T cells, or PBMCs. Deeply sampled blood TCRbeta repertoires from subjects exposed to, actively infected with, or recovered from COVID-19 were included in the dataset. A de-identified subject ID, COVID-19 status, age in years and sex were almost always included in the sample metadata. General findings and caveats noted by the study authors: Clinical and demographic metadata were provided uncurated, with the amount varying by source and participant.

The collaborating institutions used their own protocols to collect whole blood in K2EDTA tubes. For TCRbeta analysis, collaborator samples were shipped as frozen whole blood, as isolated PBMCs, or as DNA extracted from either sample type. Compared with germline, V lacks 5 bases and J lacks 1 base; bases without a gene match: 6. CDR1 LNHDA and CDR2 SQIVND were looked up in the germline V gene (reference sequence). The CDR3 numbers 15 residues from cysteine through phenylalanine. Just CDR3 DNA is preserved here, 45 bases in frame from base 1. Concerning this clone: Its target antigen remains unknown. No qualities accompany the bases; no much larger clone lies one base away.

TCRbeta CDR3 regions were amplified from genomic DNA using the immunoSEQ Assay, a bias-controlled multiplex PCR. The paper's processing steps were these. The number of nucleated cells in each sample was estimated by amplification of reference gene primers within the assay. To quantify the absolute abundance of each unique TCRbeta CDR3 rearrangement, sequence reads were collapsed and filtered. Productive Simpson clonality was computed per sample as the square root of Simpson's diversity index over productive rearrangements. TCRdb mirrors the immuneACCESS table, restricted to in-frame sequences. Some clones are absent from its copies; in checked studies, under half trace to an unresolved V gene, and the reason for the others is unknown. The V and J calls and clone size come from that table; D and trimming were worked out from the DNA. This sample is represented by about 110,000 clones; under 90% of them were singletons. 11% to 15% of the sample is in the top ten clones.

The sequencing input was peripheral blood. The sequence is built from TRBV19 and TRBJ2-7; TRBD1 aligns with 9 central bases. This receptor was taken from a woman aged 60-70 years with acute or convalescent COVID-19. The CDR3 region has the sequence CASSLPGQGSYEQYF. The sequence in DNA is TGTGCCAGTAGTTTACCGGGACAGGGTTCCTACGAGCAGTACTTC.